Included here is one TCR beta chain sequence, with context. This sample is drawn from a study of blood T cell repertoires in COVID-19. Study at large: Acute and convalescent COVID-19 specimens originated in the United States, Italy and Spain.

Germline V gives CDR1 SGHAT, CDR2 FQNNGV. The CDR3 has 15 residues. V lost 3 bases, J lost 8 bases, and 16 bases lay in between. Sequencing used immunoSEQ multiplex PCR; TCRdb keeps in-frame clones, though not all of them. The table shows fewer than 250,000 clones, with roughly 82% occurring only once. The origin of this receptor is a woman aged 80 or over with COVID-19, enrolled during active disease. The V gene is TRBV11-2, the J gene TRBJ1-4; tentative D call: TRBD1 (6 bases). The source material was peripheral blood. This CDR3 reads CASSFRIQGGEKLFF. In DNA form, the CDR3 reads TGTGCCAGCAGCTTTAGGATACAGGGTGGCGAAAAACTGTTTTTT.